The 12 T cell receptor delta chains below come from one sample, sequenced in a study of Vδ1+ human thymocytes. Their target antigens are unknown. The template was reverse-transcribed extracted RNA. Pooled V-gene forward primers with one constant-region reverse primer generated the CDR3 amplicons by multiplex PCR. TCRdb processed the multiplex PCR reads again with the CATT caller. The sample consists of about 58,000 delta-chain clones, around 15% of them appearing once. The study, taken as a whole, reports: Thymic TRG and TRD repertoires appeared highly polyclonal.

Sample: Vdelta1+ gamma-delta thymocytes from the thymus. The subset is: FACS-sorted CD3+ TCRalphabeta- TCRVdelta1+ TCRVdelta2- thymocytes. These TCRs come from a girl under three years old who had congenital heart surgery.

This clone was seen more than once but under ten times. The rearrangement uses TRDV1 and TRDJ1; 12 positions match TRDD3. The V segment lost 6 bases and the J segment 7 bases; nucleotides outside the gene matches: 30. The germline gives CDR1 TSWWSYY, CDR2 QGS. The CDR3 contains 22 residues. The CDR3 DNA follows: TGTGCTCTTGGATGCACTGCCTTTCCTAGTGCTGGGGGATACGACCCACGGGGTAAACTCATCTTT. It codes for CALGCTAFPSAGGYDPRGKLIF.

The chain links TRDV1 to TRDJ1, with 11 nucleotides matching TRDD3. J was trimmed by 0 bases and V by 3 bases; bases with no gene match: 24. CDR1 and CDR2 (germline): TSWWSYY, QGS. The CDR3 has 23 amino acids. DNA of the CDR3: TGTGCTCTTGGGGAGGCATTCCTTTGGGGGATACGCGGTGGTTCCGACTACACCGATAAACTCATCTTT. Encoded protein: CALGEAFLWGIRGGSDYTDKLIF.

There are a few counts of this clone. The V call is TRDV1, the J call TRDJ1, with D possibly TRDD2 on 8 matching bases. CDR3 size: 19 residues. The germline V and J ends were trimmed by 1 base and 2 bases, with 23 bases remaining between them. Per the germline V gene, CDR1 is TSWWSYY and CDR2 is QGS. CDR3 region: CALGEPAFLGGILTDKLIF. CDR3 in DNA: TGTGCTCTTGGGGAACCGGCCTTCCTAGGGGGGATCCTTACCGATAAACTCATCTTT.

This clone was seen more than once but under ten times. The V and J genes are TRDV1 and TRDJ1, with 13 nucleotides matching TRDD3. Germline CDR1 TSWWSYY, CDR2 QGS. The junction had 23 bases not matched to a gene; V was cut back by 3 bases and J by 4 bases. This CDR3 has 22 residues. The CDR3, as DNA: TGTGCTCTTGGGGACAGCCCTTATGGTCTACTGGGGGATACGCGAGGAGGCGATAAACTCATCTTT. This encodes CALGDSPYGLLGDTRGGDKLIF.

The chain joins TRDV1 to TRDJ1, with D uncertain. In germline, CDR1 is TSWWSYY, CDR2 QGS. This CDR3 is 21 amino acids long. Deletions cut 4 bases from V and 0 bases from J, with 30 bases between. The CDR3 loop reads CALGGETNSRRQGPYTDKLIF. The CDR3 DNA is TGTGCTCTTGGGGGGGAGACGAATTCCCGACGCCAGGGCCCGTACACCGATAAACTCATCTTT.

This clone was detected only once. Its ends do not fully match the called genes, so a read error is possible. V usage is TRDV1 and J usage is TRDJ1, with D perhaps TRDD3 (6 bases). This CDR3 spans 14 amino acids. CDR1 is TSWWSYY, CDR2 QGS, per germline. The CDR3 coding sequence is TGTGCTCTTGGGAAACTGGATACCGCCGATAAACTCATCTTT. It codes for CALGKLDTADKLIF.

This clone has more than one count but fewer than ten. Other DNA sequences in the sample encode the same CDR3. The chain carries TRDV2 and TRDJ2; 10 positions match TRDD3. This CDR3 spans 19 amino acids. CDR1 and CDR2 from the germline V gene are GEAIGNYY and EKD. J was trimmed by 3 bases and V by 0 bases; bases with no gene match: 12. CDR3 protein: CACDTGSFWGISLTAQLFF. CDR3 nucleotides: TGTGCCTGTGACACCGGAAGTTTCTGGGGGATATCACTGACAGCACAACTCTTCTTT.

This clone was observed a few times. The chain links TRDV1 to TRDJ1; D may be TRDD3 (7 bases). CDR3 length: 19 amino acids. The V gene lost 5 bases and the J gene lost 1 base, with 26 bases spanning the gap. Germline loops: CDR1 TSWWSYY, CDR2 QGS. CDR3 in DNA: TGTGCTCTTGGGACCCCCCTTTTTCCTATGGGGATATCCACCGATAAACTCATCTTT. Protein: CALGTPLFPMGISTDKLIF.

V and J are TRDV1 and TRDJ1; D remains unclear. CDR1 and CDR2 from the germline V gene are TSWWSYY and QGS. Trimming left V 5 bases short and J 0 bases short, with 16 bases between. The CDR3 has 16 amino acids. The DNA of the CDR3 is TGTGCTCTTGGGACTTTTGAGGGAGGTAACACCGATAAACTCATCTTT. It translates to CALGTFEGGNTDKLIF.

This clone was observed a handful of times. V and J are TRDV1 and TRDJ1; 9 nucleotides line up with TRDD3. The CDR3 extends over 17 amino acids. CDR1 TSWWSYY and CDR2 QGS come from the germline V gene. The ends lost 5 bases at V and 0 bases at J; junction bases unmatched: 10. The CDR3 DNA reads TGTGCTCTTGGGAGGCTGGGGGATCGGGCGGACACCGATAAACTCATCTTT. This translates into CALGRLGDRADTDKLIF.

This clone has just a few counts. A read error is possible here, since a much larger clone lies one base away. V is TRAV29/DV5 and J is TRDJ1; D is possibly TRDD3 (6 bases). The germline V gene encodes CDR1 NSMFDY and CDR2 ISSIKDK. The CDR3 length is 18 residues. The V end lost 0 bases, the J end lost 1 base, and 22 bases lay between the germline ends. CDR3 sequence: CAASAYVGVTQCTDKLIF. The CDR3 DNA reads as TGTGCAGCAAGCGCTTACGTGGGGGTCACCCAGTGCACCGATAAACTCATCTTT. The entire variable domain, with the rest obtained from reference TRAV29/DV5 and TRDJ1, is as follows: DQQVKQNSPSLSVQEGRISILNCDYTNSMFDYFLWYKKYPAEGPTFLISISSIKDKNEDGRFTVFLNKSAKHLSLHIVPSQPGDSAVYFCAASAYVGVTQCTDKLIFGKGTRVTVEP.

This clone came up a few times. This chain uses TRDV1 with TRDJ1, with 8 bases aligning to TRDD3. This CDR3 has 20 residues. J was trimmed by 0 bases and V by 0 bases; bases with no gene match: 15. Germline V gene data show CDR1 as TSWWSYY and CDR2 as QGS. The CDR3 here is CALGELKVWLGGSYTDKLIF. CDR3 in DNA: TGTGCTCTTGGGGAACTCAAAGTGTGGCTTGGGGGATCGTACACCGATAAACTCATCTTT.